One sample yielded the 13 T cell receptor beta chains listed below, sequenced in a study of T-cell reconstitution after alpha-beta-depleted transplantation in children. During its preparation, the TCRbeta library received unique molecular identifiers. TCRdb processed the PCR reads anew with MiXCR; each CDR3 protein has one entry. Of approximately 210,000 distinct CDR3 sequences detected, more than 15% appear once; the ten largest clones hold about two fifths. This material consisted of PBMCs, mostly from graft donor cells, taken 360 days after TCRalphabeta/CD19-depleted stem cell transplant. These receptor sequences come from a male patient between 2 and 15 years old who had a stem cell transplant for acute lymphoblastic leukemia, so the T cells may come from the graft donor.

This chain joins TRBV29-1 and TRBJ2-1, with a weak D call TRBD2 (6 bases). The V end was cut by 6 bases, the J end by 0 bases, with 15 bases between. This CDR3 is 15 amino acids long. Germline V gene sequence: CDR1 SQVTM, CDR2 ANQGSEA. The CDR3: CSVQGLKGSYNEQFF. The CDR3 DNA reads as TGCAGCGTCCAGGGACTCAAGGGCTCCTACAATGAGCAGTTCTTC.

This clonotype was picked up a small number of times. V is TRBV20-1 and J is TRBJ1-4; 9 nucleotides line up with TRBD1. With 7 bases clipped from V and 8 bases from J, the junction kept 8 bases outside the gene matches. The CDR3 extends over 13 amino acids. Germline V gene data show CDR1 as DFQATT and CDR2 as SNEGSKA (reference sequence). CDR3 sequence reads: CSVPGQGEEKLFF. CDR3 sequence (DNA): TGCAGTGTCCCGGGACAGGGTGAAGAAAAACTGTTTTTT.

This clonotype was seen repeatedly, ten times or more. The CDR3 DNA reads TGTGCCAGCAGCTCAGGGGGCCCGCCCCAGCATTTT. It yields the protein CASSSGGPPQHF. The chain combines TRBV7-9 with TRBJ1-5, with 8 bases fitting TRBD1. The CDR3 extends over 12 amino acids. The trim removed 4 bases at V and 9 bases at J, leaving 2 bases unmatched. Germline CDR1 and CDR2: SEHNR and FQNEAQ (reference sequence).

In this sample, this clonotype turned up many times. The V gene is TRBV7-6, the J gene TRBJ1-5; TRBD1 matches 7 bases. The ends lost 1 base at V and 8 bases at J; junction bases unmatched: 5. In germline, CDR1 is SGHVS, CDR2 FNYEAQ. The CDR3 contains 14 residues. The CDR3 DNA reads TGTGCCAGCAGCTTAGAAGGGACAGATGAGCCCCAGCATTTT. Translation gives CASSLEGTDEPQHF. Looking up the rest from reference TRBV7-6 and TRBJ1-5 gives the full variable domain: GAGVSQSPRYKVTKRGQDVALRCDPISGHVSLYWYRQALGQGPEFLTYFNYEAQQDKSGLPNDRFSAERPEGSISTLTIQRTEQRDSAMYRCASSLEGTDEPQHFGDGTRLSIL.

This chain uses TRBV27 with TRBJ2-1, with TRBD1 matching 9 bases. With 5 bases clipped from V and 5 bases from J, the junction kept 10 bases outside the gene matches. Germline loops: CDR1 MNHEY, CDR2 SMNVEV (reference sequence). The CDR3 totals 16 residues. The CDR3 bases are TGTGCCAGCAGTCGTACAGGGGGCGCGTTCGACAATGAGCAGTTCTTC. It translates to CASSRTGGAFDNEQFF.

This clonotype came up a few times. This chain connects TRBV5-1 to TRBJ1-2; D not resolved. From germline, CDR1 is SGHRS and CDR2 YFSETQ. Trimming took 4 bases from V and 8 from J, leaving 12 bases between them. The CDR3 has 12 residues. CDR3 sequence (DNA): TGCGCCAGCAGCGCGGACCCGGGAGGCTACACCTTC. Protein sequence: CASSADPGGYTF.

The rearrangement links TRBV15 to TRBJ1-6; tentatively, D is TRBD1 (5 bases). Per germline, CDR1 LNHNV and CDR2 YYDKDF (reference sequence). The V gene lost 4 bases and the J gene lost 0 bases, with 13 bases spanning the gap. The CDR3 contains 17 residues. CDR3 in amino acids: CATSTEQVTSYNSPLHF. In DNA form, the CDR3 reads TGTGCCACCAGCACGGAACAGGTGACCTCCTATAATTCACCCCTCCACTTT. The full variable domain, with the rest looked up from reference TRBV15 and TRBJ1-6, is DAMVIQNPRYQVTQFGKPVTLSCSQTLNHNVMYWYQQKSSQAPKLLFHYYDKDFNNEADTPDNFQSRRPNTSFCFLDIRSPGLGDTAMYLCATSTEQVTSYNSPLHFGNGTRLTVT.

The rearrangement uses TRBV20-1 and TRBJ1-6; D is possibly TRBD1 (6 bases). Per germline, CDR1 DFQATT and CDR2 SNEGSKA (reference sequence). V lost 3 bases to trimming and J lost 0 bases, with 12 bases between them. This CDR3 comprises 16 residues. CDR3 sequence (DNA): TGCAGTGCTAGGGGACCGGACAGCTCCTATAATTCACCCCTCCACTTT. Translation: CSARGPDSSYNSPLHF.

The rearrangement joins TRBV15 to TRBJ1-1; 10 nucleotides match TRBD1. This CDR3 is built from 13 residues. Germline CDR1 LNHNV, CDR2 YYDKDF (reference sequence). Losses at the gene ends were 4 bases for V and 5 bases for J; bases not matched to a gene: 1. CDR3 nucleotide sequence: TGTGCCACCAGCACGGGACAGGGGACTGAAGCTTTCTTT. This translates into CATSTGQGTEAFF.

This clonotype turned up a few times. This chain uses TRBV7-9 with TRBJ2-1; tentative D call: TRBD1 (6 bases). The V gene lost 1 base and the J gene lost 4 bases, with 11 bases spanning the gap. Germline V CDR1 and CDR2: SEHNR, FQNEAQ (reference sequence). This CDR3 comprises 15 residues. The CDR3 region has the DNA TGTGCCAGCAGCTTAGAGCAGGGGATGTACAATGAGCAGTTCTTC. Protein product: CASSLEQGMYNEQFF.

The chain is built from TRBV12-3 or TRBV12-4 and TRBJ1-2; weak D call: TRBD1 (5 bases). The CDR3 length is 15 residues. Trimming left V 0 bases short and J 6 bases short, with 14 bases between. The CDR3 sequence is CASSLAGPGPDGYTF. The CDR3 nucleotides are TGTGCCAGCAGTTTAGCGGGTCCAGGGCCGGATGGCTACACCTTC.

This clonotype was found a few times. The rearrangement joins TRBV20-1 to TRBJ1-4; unclear D gene. V was trimmed by 2 bases and J by 5 bases, leaving 6 bases between them. Germline CDR1 reads DFQATT; CDR2 reads SNEGSKA (reference sequence). This CDR3 spans 12 amino acids. The CDR3 DNA reads TGCAGTGCTAGACAGGTGAATGAAAAACTGTTTTTT. Its translation is CSARQVNEKLFF.

This clonotype has just a few counts. The chain recombines TRBV7-8 with TRBJ2-1, with D possibly being TRBD1 (5 bases). The germline gives CDR1 SGHVS, CDR2 FQNEAQ. The CDR3 covers 15 residues. V gave up 1 base and J gave up 3 bases, with 10 bases separating them. The CDR3, as DNA: TGTGCCAGCAGCTTAGTTACAGGCTTCTACAATGAGCAGTTCTTC. This translates into CASSLVTGFYNEQFF.